The TCR beta chain under discussion was sequenced for a study of blood T cell repertoires in COVID-19. Study summary: The cDNA or gDNA used as material had been derived from T cells, B-cell-depleted T cells, or PBMCs.

The CDR3 extends over 15 amino acids. CDR1 is SGHKS, CDR2 YYEKEE, per germline (reference sequence). With 2 bases removed from V and 1 base from J, the gap between germline ends came to 13 bases. Profiling relied on immunoSEQ multiplex PCR, and the TCRdb table lists in-frame clones only, not all of them. Of a few hundred thousand clones listed, more than 75% are singletons. Sample: peripheral blood. The TCR comes from a woman aged 50 to 60 who had recovered from COVID-19. The rearrangement uses TRBV5-5 and TRBJ2-7; TRBD2 is a possible D gene (5 bases). In DNA, the CDR3 is TGTGCCAGCAGCTTTGTGGGAGTAAGGTCCTACGAGCAGTACTTC. It codes for CASSFVGVRSYEQYF.